Listed below are T cell receptor beta chains from one sample, sequenced in a study of circulating CD8 cells and anti-PD-1 response in melanoma. TCRdb called the reads again in MiXCR, with one record for every CDR3 protein. The sample consists of about 570 distinct CDR3 sequences, about 6% of them appearing once. The sequencing here drew on CD8+ T cells from PBMCs, taken at baseline or after one month of anti-PD-1 therapy (not recorded which). The receptors come from a human donor with melanoma. The CDR3 runs from the conserved cysteine through the conserved F or W. D genes are given only for firm matches. Part of the rows lack a size; the others show once, few, many or a class for expanded clones.

D: -; J: TRBJ2-5; V: TRBV27; size: large; CDR3: CASSLGQMSQETQYF; DNA: TGTGCCAGCAGTTTGGGACAAATGTCCCAAGAGACCCAGTACTTC
D: -; J: TRBJ2-7; V: TRBV28; size: large; CDR3: CASSQDSSYEQYF; DNA: TGTGCCAGCAGCCAGGACAGCTCCTACGAGCAGTACTTC
D: -; J: TRBJ1-2; V: TRBV20-1; size: -; CDR3: CSAPRAPQLGGYTF; DNA: TGCAGTGCTCCCCGGGCCCCCCAGTTGGGTGGCTACACCTTC
D: -; J: TRBJ2-5; V: TRBV28; size: medium-sized; CDR3: CASSSPQEGGVQETQYF; DNA: TGTGCCAGCAGTTCACCCCAGGAGGGGGGGGTCCAAGAGACCCAGTACTTC
D: -; J: TRBJ2-1; V: TRBV13; size: -; CDR3: CVSSLERTNEQFF; DNA: TGTGTCAGCAGCTTAGAGAGAACGAATGAGCAGTTCTTC
D: -; J: TRBJ2-2; V: TRBV19; size: medium-sized; CDR3: CASRNTGELFF; DNA: TGTGCCAGTAGGAACACCGGGGAGCTGTTTTTT
D: -; J: TRBJ2-7; V: TRBV4-3; size: large; CDR3: CASSQEVRQGYEQYF; DNA: TGCGCCAGCAGCCAAGAGGTTCGGCAGGGCTACGAGCAGTACTTC
D: TRBD1; J: TRBJ1-3; V: TRBV27; size: large; CDR3: CASSRQGSSGNTIYF; DNA: TGTGCCAGCAGTCGACAGGGGTCCTCTGGAAACACCATATATTTT
D: -; J: TRBJ1-2; V: TRBV27; size: large; CDR3: CASSLGSTLQYGYTF; DNA: TGTGCCAGCAGTTTGGGGTCCACCTTGCAATATGGCTACACCTTC
D: -; J: TRBJ1-2; V: TRBV4-2; size: large; CDR3: CASSQDGSASPSSYGYTF; DNA: TGTGCCAGCAGCCAAGATGGGTCGGCTAGTCCTTCTTCCTATGGCTACACCTTC
D: TRBD1; J: TRBJ2-7; V: TRBV20-1; size: medium-sized; CDR3: CSASGTGETYEQYF; DNA: TGCAGTGCTAGCGGGACAGGGGAAACTTACGAGCAGTACTTC
D: TRBD2; J: TRBJ2-1; V: TRBV28; size: medium-sized; CDR3: CASTPTVWLAGDEQFF; DNA: TGTGCCAGCACCCCCACGGTGTGGTTAGCGGGAGATGAGCAGTTCTTC
D: -; J: TRBJ2-2; V: TRBV6-2/TRBV6-3; size: medium-sized; CDR3: CASSYRRGLNTGELFF; DNA: TGTGCCAGCAGTTATCGCAGGGGTCTGAACACCGGGGAGCTGTTTTTT
D: -; J: TRBJ2-2; V: TRBV30; size: medium-sized; CDR3: CAWSKTGELFF; DNA: TGTGCCTGGAGTAAGACCGGGGAGCTGTTTTTT
D: -; J: TRBJ2-2; V: TRBV11-2; size: few; CDR3: CASSFGQAYTGELFF; DNA: TGTGCCAGCAGCTTTGGGCAGGCTTACACCGGGGAGCTGTTTTTT
D: TRBD2; J: TRBJ2-1; V: TRBV9; size: large; CDR3: CASSVAKRGGPSYEQFF; DNA: TGTGCCAGCAGCGTAGCGAAGCGGGGGGGCCCCAGTTATGAGCAGTTCTTC
D: -; J: TRBJ1-5; V: TRBV28; size: medium-sized; CDR3: CASSLQAEDQPQHF; DNA: TGTGCCAGCAGTTTACAAGCGGAAGATCAGCCCCAGCATTTT
D: TRBD2; J: TRBJ2-6; V: TRBV19; size: large; CDR3: CASGPRTGWLAGGISGANVLTF; DNA: TGTGCCAGTGGGCCTCGGACAGGGTGGCTAGCGGGAGGAATTTCTGGGGCCAACGTCCTGACTTTC
D: -; J: TRBJ2-1; V: TRBV2; size: large; CDR3: CASSSGWEQFF; DNA: TGTGCCAGCAGCTCCGGTTGGGAGCAGTTCTTC
D: -; J: TRBJ2-7; V: TRBV12-3/TRBV12-4; size: medium-sized; CDR3: CASSFRGGSDSYEQYF; DNA: TGTGCCAGCAGTTTCCGAGGGGGTAGCGACTCCTACGAGCAGTACTTC
D: -; J: TRBJ2-7; V: TRBV28; size: medium-sized; CDR3: CASISQGGGPLFEQYF; DNA: TGTGCCAGCATTTCGCAGGGAGGGGGACCTCTGTTCGAGCAGTACTTC
D: -; J: TRBJ1-2; V: TRBV6-6; size: -; CDR3: CASSSGGEGAYGYTF; DNA: TGTGCCAGCAGTTCCGGGGGGGAGGGAGCCTATGGCTACACCTTC
D: -; J: TRBJ2-3; V: TRBV29-1; size: medium-sized; CDR3: CSVEEGRITDTQYF; DNA: TGCAGCGTTGAAGAGGGCCGCATAACAGATACGCAGTATTTT
D: TRBD1; J: TRBJ2-7; V: TRBV19; size: medium-sized; CDR3: CASSSRQGVGEQYF; DNA: TGTGCCAGTAGTTCCAGACAGGGGGTGGGCGAGCAGTACTTC
D: -; J: TRBJ2-2; V: TRBV14; size: -; CDR3: CASSQFSGSPKGPGELFF; DNA: TGTGCCAGCAGCCAATTTTCAGGGTCTCCCAAAGGACCCGGGGAGCTGTTTTTT
D: TRBD2; J: TRBJ2-7; V: TRBV29-1; size: -; CDR3: CSVRGETSGGQSSYEQYF; DNA: TGCAGTGTTAGAGGGGAGACTAGCGGGGGCCAGAGCTCCTACGAGCAGTACTTC
D: TRBD1; J: TRBJ2-5; V: TRBV7-8; size: large; CDR3: CASSLLGGLGETQYF; DNA: TGTGCCAGCAGCTTATTAGGGGGCTTAGGAGAGACCCAGTACTTC
D: -; J: TRBJ2-7; V: TRBV5-8; size: medium-sized; CDR3: CASSFTNRDEQYF; DNA: TGTGCCAGCAGCTTTACAAACAGGGACGAGCAGTACTTC
D: TRBD1; J: TRBJ2-7; V: TRBV25-1; size: large; CDR3: CASSLVGQGYEQYF; DNA: TGTGCCAGCAGTCTCGTGGGACAGGGGTACGAGCAGTACTTC
D: -; J: TRBJ2-1; V: TRBV19; size: medium-sized; CDR3: CASSIYDGWAGNEQFF; DNA: TGTGCCAGTAGTATATACGACGGCTGGGCTGGGAATGAGCAGTTCTTC
D: TRBD2; J: TRBJ2-1; V: TRBV18; size: few; CDR3: CACSPELAGGVNEQFF; DNA: TGTGCTTGCTCACCGGAACTAGCGGGAGGGGTCAATGAGCAGTTCTTC
D: TRBD1; J: TRBJ2-7; V: TRBV27; size: medium-sized; CDR3: CASSLHTDRVAYEQYF; DNA: TGTGCCAGCAGTTTACATACGGACAGGGTTGCCTACGAGCAGTACTTC
D: TRBD2; J: TRBJ2-1; V: TRBV24-1; size: medium-sized; CDR3: CATSDFGAGVGGQFF; DNA: TGTGCCACCAGTGATTTTGGGGCGGGAGTCGGGGGGCAGTTCTTC
D: TRBD1; J: TRBJ2-7; V: TRBV2; size: large; CDR3: CASSPGTGVDEQYF; DNA: TGTGCCAGCAGTCCCGGGACAGGGGTAGACGAGCAGTACTTC
D: TRBD1; J: TRBJ2-1; V: TRBV19; size: medium-sized; CDR3: CASSRDRGLYNEQFF; DNA: TGTGCCAGTAGTAGGGACAGGGGCCTATACAATGAGCAGTTCTTC
D: TRBD2; J: TRBJ2-1; V: TRBV29-1; size: large; CDR3: CSVGATLAGEVHNEQFF; DNA: TGCAGCGTTGGGGCTACACTAGCGGGAGAGGTCCACAATGAGCAGTTCTTC
D: TRBD2; J: TRBJ2-4; V: TRBV2; size: large; CDR3: CPSSQWRSGRVLAKNIQYF; DNA: TGTCCCAGCAGTCAATGGAGAAGCGGGAGAGTCCTAGCCAAAAACATTCAGTACTTC